This T cell receptor (beta chain) was sequenced in a study of cytomegalovirus exposure and HLA in healthy donors. Study-wide points: In vitro testing confirmed a few CMV-associated chains as specific for CMV antigens. Subsequent analysis revealed that first-cohort TCR clusters tended to co-occur in the 120 validation repertoires. The investigators catalogued 150 to 200 TCR beta chains as cytomegalovirus-associated.

TCRdb's copy holds only in-frame clones and misses some; the assay was immunoSEQ multiplex PCR. In the table there are some 80,000 clones, about 96% of which are singletons. Note on this clone: What it binds is unknown.

Trimming cost V 2 bases and J 2 bases, with 8 bases left between them. The length of the CDR3 is 13 residues. Per germline, CDR1 SGHRS and CDR2 YFSETQ. The donors were in the roughly 130-subject validation cohort, distinct from the roughly 700-subject first cohort. Sequences were obtained from PBMCs. This chain uses TRBV5-1 with TRBJ2-7, with a tentative D call TRBD2 (5 bases). The TCR comes from a woman under 30 in good health and CMV-seronegative. The CDR3, as DNA: TGCGCCAGCAGCTTAGCGGAACCCTACGAGCAGTACTTC. It is translated as CASSLAEPYEQYF.